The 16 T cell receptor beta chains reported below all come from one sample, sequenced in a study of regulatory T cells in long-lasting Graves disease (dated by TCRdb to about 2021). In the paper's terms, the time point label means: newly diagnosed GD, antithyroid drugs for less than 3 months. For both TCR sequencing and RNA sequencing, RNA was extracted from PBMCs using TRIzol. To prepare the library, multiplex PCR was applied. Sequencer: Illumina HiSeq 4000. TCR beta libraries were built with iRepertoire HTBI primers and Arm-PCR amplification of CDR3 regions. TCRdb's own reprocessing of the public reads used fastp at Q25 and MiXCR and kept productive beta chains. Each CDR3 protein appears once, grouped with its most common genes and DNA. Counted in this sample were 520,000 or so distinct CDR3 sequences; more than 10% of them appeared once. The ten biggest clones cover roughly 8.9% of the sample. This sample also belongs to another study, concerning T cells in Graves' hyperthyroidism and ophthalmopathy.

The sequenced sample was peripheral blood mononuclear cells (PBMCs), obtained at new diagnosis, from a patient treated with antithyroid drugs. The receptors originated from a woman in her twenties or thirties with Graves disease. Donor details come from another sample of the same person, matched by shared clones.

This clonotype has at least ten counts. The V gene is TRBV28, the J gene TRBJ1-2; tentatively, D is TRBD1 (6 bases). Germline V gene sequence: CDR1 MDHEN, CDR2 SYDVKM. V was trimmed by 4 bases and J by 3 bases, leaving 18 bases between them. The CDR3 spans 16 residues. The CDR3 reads CASSSPLGGADYGYTF. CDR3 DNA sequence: TGTGCCAGCAGTTCCCCCCTCGGGGGCGCGGACTATGGCTACACCTTC.

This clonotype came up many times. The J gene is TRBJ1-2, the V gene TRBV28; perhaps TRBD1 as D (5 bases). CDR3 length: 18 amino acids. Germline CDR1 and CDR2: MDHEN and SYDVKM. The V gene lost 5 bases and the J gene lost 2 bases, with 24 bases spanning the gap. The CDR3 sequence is CASSPSVWGSLLNYGYTF. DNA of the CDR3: TGTGCCAGCAGTCCTAGCGTGTGGGGCAGCCTCCTGAACTATGGCTACACCTTC.

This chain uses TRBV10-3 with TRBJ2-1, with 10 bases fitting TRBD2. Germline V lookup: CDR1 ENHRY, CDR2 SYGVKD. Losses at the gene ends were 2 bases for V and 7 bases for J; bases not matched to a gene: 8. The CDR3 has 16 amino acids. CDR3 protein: CAISERASGSPNEQFF. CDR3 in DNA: TGTGCCATCAGTGAGAGAGCTAGCGGGAGTCCGAATGAGCAGTTCTTC.

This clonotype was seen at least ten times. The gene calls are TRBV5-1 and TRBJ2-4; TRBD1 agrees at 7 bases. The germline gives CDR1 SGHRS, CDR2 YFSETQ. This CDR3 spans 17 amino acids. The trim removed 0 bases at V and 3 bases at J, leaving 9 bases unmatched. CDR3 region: CASSLDGQVGGKNIQYF. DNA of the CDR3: TGCGCCAGCAGCTTGGACGGACAGGTCGGCGGCAAAAACATTCAGTACTTC.

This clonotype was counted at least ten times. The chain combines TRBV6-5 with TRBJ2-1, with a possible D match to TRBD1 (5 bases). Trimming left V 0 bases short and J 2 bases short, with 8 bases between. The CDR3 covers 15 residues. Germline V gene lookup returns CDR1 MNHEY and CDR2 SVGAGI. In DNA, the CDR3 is TGTGCCAGCAGTTACTCGATAGGGGCCTACAATGAGCAGTTCTTC. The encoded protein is CASSYSIGAYNEQFF.

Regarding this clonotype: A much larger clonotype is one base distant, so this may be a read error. CDR3 nucleotides: TGTGCCAGCGATAGCGGGAGTTTAGGGTACAATGAGCAGTACTTC. Translation: CASDSGSLGYNEQYF. The chain couples TRBV2 to TRBJ2-5; 9 bases line up with TRBD2. Germline trimming cut 8 bases from V and 11 bases from J; bases unmatched to any gene: 18. This CDR3 is 15 amino acids long. Germline assignment: CDR1 SNHLY and CDR2 FYNNEI.

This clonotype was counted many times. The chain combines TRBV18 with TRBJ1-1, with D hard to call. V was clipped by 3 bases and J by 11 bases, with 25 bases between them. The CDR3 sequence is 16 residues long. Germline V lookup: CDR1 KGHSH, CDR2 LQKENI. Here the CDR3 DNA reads TGTGCCAGCTCACCTCAAACCGGCGTTCCCGTAGATCGGGCTTTCTTT. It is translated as CASSPQTGVPVDRAFF.

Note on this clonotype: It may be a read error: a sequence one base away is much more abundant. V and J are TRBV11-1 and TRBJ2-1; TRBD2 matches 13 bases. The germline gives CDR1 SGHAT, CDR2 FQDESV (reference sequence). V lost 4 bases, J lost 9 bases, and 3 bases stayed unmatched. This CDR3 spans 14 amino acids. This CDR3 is CASSWTSGSREQFF. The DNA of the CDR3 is TGTGCCAGCAGCTGGACTAGCGGGAGTCGTGAGCAGTTCTTC. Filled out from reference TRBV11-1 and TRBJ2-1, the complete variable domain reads EAEVAQSPRYKITEKSQAVAFWCDPISGHATLYWYRQILGQGPELLVQFQDESVVDDSQLPKDRFSAERLKGVDSTLKIQPAELGDSAMYLCASSWTSGSREQFFGPGTRLTVL.

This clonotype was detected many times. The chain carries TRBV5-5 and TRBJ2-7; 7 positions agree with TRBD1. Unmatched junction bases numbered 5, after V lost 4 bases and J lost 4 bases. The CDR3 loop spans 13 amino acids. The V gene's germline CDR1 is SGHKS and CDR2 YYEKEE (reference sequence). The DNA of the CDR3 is TGTGCCAGCAGCCCACTGGGACAGTACGAGCAGTACTTC. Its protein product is CASSPLGQYEQYF.

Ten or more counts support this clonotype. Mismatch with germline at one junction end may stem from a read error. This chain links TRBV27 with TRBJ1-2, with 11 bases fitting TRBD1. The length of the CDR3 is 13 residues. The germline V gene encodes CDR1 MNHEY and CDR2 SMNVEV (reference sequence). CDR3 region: CASRKPGQGVPLF. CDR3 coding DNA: TGTGCCAGCAGAAAACCGGGACAGGGGGTCCCACTCTTT.

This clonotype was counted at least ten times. CDR3 DNA sequence: TGTGCCAGCAGTTTAGGGGCGGAAGAGACCCAGTACTTC. This encodes CASSLGAEETQYF. This sequence joins TRBV12-3 or TRBV12-4 and TRBJ2-5; D not certain. The CDR3 totals 13 residues. V lost 1 base, J lost 3 bases, and 6 bases lay in between.

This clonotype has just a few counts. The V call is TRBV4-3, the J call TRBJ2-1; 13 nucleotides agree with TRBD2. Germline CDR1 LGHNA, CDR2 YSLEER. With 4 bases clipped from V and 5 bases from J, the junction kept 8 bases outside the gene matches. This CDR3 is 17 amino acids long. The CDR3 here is CASSRITGTSGDNEQFF. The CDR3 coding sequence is TGCGCCAGCAGCCGCATAACCGGGACTAGCGGGGACAATGAGCAGTTCTTC.

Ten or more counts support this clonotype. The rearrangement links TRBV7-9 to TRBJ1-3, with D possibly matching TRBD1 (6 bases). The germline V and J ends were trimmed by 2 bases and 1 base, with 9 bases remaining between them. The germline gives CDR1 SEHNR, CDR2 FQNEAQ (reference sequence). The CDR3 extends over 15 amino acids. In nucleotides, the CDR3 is TGTGCCAGCAGCTTACTGGACAGATCTGGAAACACCATATATTTT. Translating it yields CASSLLDRSGNTIYF.

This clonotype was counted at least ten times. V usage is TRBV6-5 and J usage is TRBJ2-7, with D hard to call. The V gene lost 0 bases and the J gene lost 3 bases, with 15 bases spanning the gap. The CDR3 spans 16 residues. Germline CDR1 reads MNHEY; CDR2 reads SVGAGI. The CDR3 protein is CASSYSAGQASYEQYF. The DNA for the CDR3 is TGTGCCAGCAGTTACTCAGCTGGGCAGGCTAGCTACGAGCAGTACTTC.

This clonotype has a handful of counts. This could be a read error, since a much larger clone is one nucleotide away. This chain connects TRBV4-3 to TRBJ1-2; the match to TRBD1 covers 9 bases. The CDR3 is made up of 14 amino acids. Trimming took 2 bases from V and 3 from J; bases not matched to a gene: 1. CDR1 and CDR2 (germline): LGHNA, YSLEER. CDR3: CASSQRTGDYGYTF. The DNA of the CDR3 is TGCGCCAGCAGCCAAAGGACAGGGGACTATGGCTACACCTTC.

The DNA for the CDR3 is TGTGCCACCAGAACTGGGGGCGGGATAGATACGCAGTATTTT. Its protein product is CATRTGGGIDTQYF. The rearrangement links TRBV24-1 to TRBJ2-3; D might be TRBD1 or TRBD2, each matching 6 bases. The CDR3 length is 14 residues. Germline CDR1 is KGHDR and CDR2 is SFDVKD. V gave up 7 bases and J gave up 5 bases, with 15 bases separating them.